The clone carrying this TCR beta chain is a singleton in its sample. The antigen is unknown. The method was immunoSEQ multiplex PCR; TCRdb's version includes in-frame clones alone and lacks a portion of them. The sample consists of 85,000 to 100,000 clones, 72% of them appearing once. The CDR3 runs to 16 residues. Trimming shortened V by 1 base and J by 7 bases, and 15 bases separated the two germline ends. Germline CDR1 reads SGHDT; CDR2 reads YYEEEE. This sample is part of a study of radiotherapy plus CTLA-4 blockade in lung cancer. As for the study in general: Objective response rate was more than 15%; disease control rate, 25% to 35%.

Study-wide points: In blood, tumor-derived TCR clones expanded after radiotherapy plus ipilimumab. Per reports, early blood T cell clone dynamics, plus interferon-beta, forecast response most strongly.

The sequencing used peripheral blood, collected from a patient treated with radiotherapy plus ipilimumab. The receptor comes from a human donor with non-small cell lung cancer that progressed on radiotherapy plus ipilimumab. The chain employs TRBV5-6 and TRBJ1-6; weak D call: TRBD1 (6 bases). This CDR3 is CASSLRTGTKNSPLHF. The CDR3 coding sequence is TGTGCCAGCAGCTTGCGAACAGGGACCAAAAATTCACCCCTCCACTTT.